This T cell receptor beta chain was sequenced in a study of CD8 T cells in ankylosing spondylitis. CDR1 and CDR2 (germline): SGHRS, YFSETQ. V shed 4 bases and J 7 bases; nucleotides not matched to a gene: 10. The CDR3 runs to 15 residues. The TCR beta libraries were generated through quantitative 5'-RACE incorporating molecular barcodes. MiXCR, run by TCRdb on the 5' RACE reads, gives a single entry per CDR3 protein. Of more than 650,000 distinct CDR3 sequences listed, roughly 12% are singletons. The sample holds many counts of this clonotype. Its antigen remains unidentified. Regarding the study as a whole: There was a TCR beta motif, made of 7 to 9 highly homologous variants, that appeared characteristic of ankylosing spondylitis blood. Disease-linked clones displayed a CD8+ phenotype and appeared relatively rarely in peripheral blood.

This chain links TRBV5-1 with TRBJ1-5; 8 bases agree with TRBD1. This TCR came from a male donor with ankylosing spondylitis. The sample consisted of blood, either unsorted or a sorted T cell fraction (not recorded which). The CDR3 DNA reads TGCGCCAGCAGCCCGGGGACAGGCCCGGGGCAGCCCCAGCATTTT. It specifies CASSPGTGPGQPQHF.